This T cell receptor (beta chain) stems from a study of beta chain bispecific antibodies for T cell cancers. Study summary: HPB-ALL carried surface TRBV5-5, while Jurkat carried TRBV12-3.

Study results and limitations: The leukemia cells, rather than normal T cells, gave most of the targeted TRBV signal.

MiXCR, applied by TCRdb to the 5' RACE reads, yields one record per CDR3 protein. The table includes about 17,000 distinct CDR3 sequences, around 2.1% detected once. T cells were expanded from blood mononuclear cells for two to three days with anti-CD3 OKT3 or CD3/CD28 beads. Trimming removed 0 bases at V and 6 bases at J, with 13 bases between. Germline V gene sequence: CDR1 SGHRS, CDR2 YFSETQ. The CDR3 is 15 amino acids. This clonotype was detected ten times or more. Its matching antigen is unknown. The receptor was derived from a human donor in good health. Some clones in this sample may be carry-over from other donors' samples. The material sequenced was healthy donor T cells cultured with leukemia cells. The rearrangement links TRBV5-1 to TRBJ1-3, with D unclear. CDR3 sequence reads: CASSLGEQVANTIYF. CDR3 DNA sequence: TGCGCCAGCAGCTTGGGCGAGCAGGTTGCAAACACCATATATTTT.